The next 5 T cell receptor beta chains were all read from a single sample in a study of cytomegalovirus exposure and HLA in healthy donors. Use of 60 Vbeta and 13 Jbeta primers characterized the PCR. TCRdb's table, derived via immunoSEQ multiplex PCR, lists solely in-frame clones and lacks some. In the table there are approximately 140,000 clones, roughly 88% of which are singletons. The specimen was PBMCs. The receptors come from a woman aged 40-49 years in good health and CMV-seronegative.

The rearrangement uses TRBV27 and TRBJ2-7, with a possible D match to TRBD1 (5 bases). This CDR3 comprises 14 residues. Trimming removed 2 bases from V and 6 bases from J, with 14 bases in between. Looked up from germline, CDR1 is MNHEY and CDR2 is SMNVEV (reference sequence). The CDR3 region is CASSLRAGMGEQYF. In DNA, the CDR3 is TGTGCCAGCAGTTTAAGGGCAGGGATGGGCGAGCAGTACTTC.

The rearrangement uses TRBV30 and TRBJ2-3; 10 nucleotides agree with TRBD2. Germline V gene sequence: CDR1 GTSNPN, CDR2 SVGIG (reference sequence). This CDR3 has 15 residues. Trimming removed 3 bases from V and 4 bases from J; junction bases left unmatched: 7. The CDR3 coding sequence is TGTGCCTGGAGCCGAGCGGGAGGGCTCCCAGATACGCAGTATTTT. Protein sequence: CAWSRAGGLPDTQYF. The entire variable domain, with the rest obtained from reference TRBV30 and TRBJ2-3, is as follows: SQTIHQWPATLVQPVGSPLSLECTVEGTSNPNLYWYRQAAGRGLQLLFYSVGIGQISSEVPQNLSASRPQDRQFILSSKKLLLSDSGFYLCAWSRAGGLPDTQYFGPGTRLTVL.

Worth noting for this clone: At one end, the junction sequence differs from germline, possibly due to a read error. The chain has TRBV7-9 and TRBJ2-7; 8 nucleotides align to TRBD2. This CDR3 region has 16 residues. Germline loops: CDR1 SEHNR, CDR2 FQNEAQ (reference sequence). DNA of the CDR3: TGTTCCAGCAGCCCAGATTTCGGACTAGCCCTCTACGAGCAGTACTTC. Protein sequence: CSSSPDFGLALYEQYF.

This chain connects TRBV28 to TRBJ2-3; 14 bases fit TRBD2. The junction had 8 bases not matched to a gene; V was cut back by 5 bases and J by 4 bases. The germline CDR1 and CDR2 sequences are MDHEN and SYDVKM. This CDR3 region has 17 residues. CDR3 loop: CASSPPTSGRGADTQYF. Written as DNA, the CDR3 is TGTGCCAGCAGTCCGCCGACTAGCGGGAGGGGTGCAGATACGCAGTATTTT.

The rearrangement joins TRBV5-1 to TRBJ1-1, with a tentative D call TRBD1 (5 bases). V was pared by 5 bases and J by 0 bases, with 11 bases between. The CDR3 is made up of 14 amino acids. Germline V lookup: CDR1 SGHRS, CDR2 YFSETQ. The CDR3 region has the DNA TGCGCCAGCAGTCCGGACATCATGAACACTGAAGCTTTCTTT. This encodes CASSPDIMNTEAFF.